This TCR beta chain comes out of a study of cytotoxic CD8 clonotypes in ibrutinib-treated CLL. Germline trimming cut 2 bases from V and 6 bases from J; bases unmatched to any gene: 3. This CDR3 is built from 14 residues. Germline lookup yields CDR1 LGHNA and CDR2 YSLEER. The table came from immunoSEQ multiplex PCR; TCRdb's copy has only in-frame clones and leaves some out. The profile shows about 160,000 clones, approximately 80% of them singletons. The sample was PBMCs, taken after 12 months of ibrutinib treatment. This clonotype was obtained from a human donor with chronic lymphocytic leukemia. This chain links TRBV4-3 with TRBJ2-4, with TRBD1 identical over 8 bases. For the CDR3, the DNA is TGCGCCAGCAGCCAACAGGGGGCTGGAAACATTCAGTACTTC. It specifies CASSQQGAGNIQYF.